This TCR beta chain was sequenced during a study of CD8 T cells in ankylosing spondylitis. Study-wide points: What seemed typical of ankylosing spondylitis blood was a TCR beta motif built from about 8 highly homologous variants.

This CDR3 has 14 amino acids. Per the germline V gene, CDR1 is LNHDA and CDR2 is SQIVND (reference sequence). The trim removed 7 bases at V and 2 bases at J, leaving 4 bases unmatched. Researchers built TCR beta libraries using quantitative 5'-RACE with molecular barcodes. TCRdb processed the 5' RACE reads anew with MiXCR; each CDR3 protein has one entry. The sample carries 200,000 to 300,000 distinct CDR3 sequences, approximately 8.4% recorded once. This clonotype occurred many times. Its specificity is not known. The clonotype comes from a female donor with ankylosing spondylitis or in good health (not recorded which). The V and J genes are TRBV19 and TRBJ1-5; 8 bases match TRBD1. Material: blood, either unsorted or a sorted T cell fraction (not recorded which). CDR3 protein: CASIPTGGNQPQHF. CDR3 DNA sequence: TGTGCCAGTATCCCGACAGGGGGCAATCAGCCCCAGCATTTT.